These T cell receptor beta chains were read from a single sample in a study of neurological immune-mediated disorders. TCRdb called the 5' RACE reads again in MiXCR, with one record for every CDR3 protein. The table records about 66,000 distinct CDR3 sequences, about 10% of them present only once. The sample comprised PBMCs. All receptors derive from a man aged 30 to 45 in good health. Both conserved end residues are part of each CDR3. A D gene is named only where the DNA matches it firmly. Size tells how often a clone was seen (once, few, many) or the class of an expanded clone, and some rows leave it out.

TRBD1	TRBJ1-2	TRBV3-1	many	CASSQSRTGIYGYTF	TGTGCCAGCAGCCAGAGCAGGACAGGGATCTATGGCTACACCTTC
NA	TRBJ1-1	TRBV20-1	many	CSARDQANTEAFF	TGCAGTGCTAGAGATCAGGCGAACACTGAAGCTTTCTTT
NA	TRBJ2-3	TRBV2	many	CASSRTTGTDTQYF	TGTGCCAGCAGTCGCACGACTGGCACAGATACGCAGTATTTT
NA	TRBJ1-2	TRBV5-1	many	CASSLGDRYYGYTF	TGCGCCAGCAGCTTGGGAGACAGATACTATGGCTACACCTTC
TRBD2	TRBJ2-3	TRBV20-1	many	CSASPGLAGATSTDTQYF	TGCAGTGCTAGTCCGGGACTAGCGGGAGCCACCAGCACAGATACGCAGTATTTT
NA	TRBJ2-1	TRBV25-1	many	CASSEGGFSYNEQFF	TGTGCCAGCAGTGAAGGGGGATTCTCCTACAATGAGCAGTTCTTC
NA	TRBJ2-5	TRBV6-1	many	CASRYAGTSQETQYF	TGTGCCAGCAGATATGCCGGGACATCGCAAGAGACCCAGTACTTC
NA	TRBJ2-7	TRBV10-3	many	CAISESPHHSYEQYF	TGTGCCATCAGTGAGTCGCCCCACCACTCCTACGAGCAGTACTTC
TRBD2	TRBJ2-2	TRBV28	many	CASSSPGTSGRDRTGELFF	TGTGCCAGCAGTTCCCCCGGGACTAGCGGGAGGGACAGAACCGGGGAGCTGTTTTTT
NA	TRBJ1-4	TRBV12-3/TRBV12-4	NA	CASHSGTSEKLFF	TGTGCCAGCCATTCCGGGACAAGCGAAAAACTGTTTTTT
NA	TRBJ1-5	TRBV12-3/TRBV12-4	many	CASSFAGEHQPQHF	TGTGCCAGCAGTTTCGCAGGGGAGCATCAGCCCCAGCATTTT
TRBD1	TRBJ1-3	TRBV4-1	many	CASSLVDRAGNTIYF	TGCGCCAGCAGCCTCGTTGACAGGGCTGGAAACACCATATATTTT
NA	TRBJ1-4	TRBV5-1	many	CASSLFYQRPNNEKLFF	TGCGCCAGCAGCTTGTTTTATCAACGGCCGAATAATGAAAAACTGTTTTTT
TRBD1	TRBJ1-1	TRBV20-1	many	CSARAGQGRSEAFF	TGCAGTGCTAGAGCCGGACAGGGGCGATCTGAAGCTTTCTTT
TRBD2	TRBJ2-1	TRBV27	few	CASTSREREGGYNEQFF	TGTGCCAGCACCTCTCGAGAGAGGGAGGGCGGCTACAATGAGCAGTTCTTC
NA	TRBJ2-7	TRBV9	many	CASSVGPQTYEQYF	TGTGCCAGCAGCGTAGGGCCGCAAACCTACGAGCAGTACTTC
NA	TRBJ2-7	TRBV24-1	many	CATSDLLLGQYF	TGTGCCACCAGTGATTTGCTACTGGGGCAGTACTTC
TRBD1	TRBJ1-1	TRBV6-6	many	CASSYNREGAPTEAFF	TGTGCCAGCAGTTATAATAGGGAGGGGGCGCCCACTGAAGCTTTCTTT
NA	TRBJ2-7	TRBV5-6	few	CASSKGQISTYEQYF	TGTGCCAGCAGCAAGGGACAAATCTCAACCTACGAGCAGTACTTC
NA	TRBJ1-2	TRBV19	few	CASRPRGNGINYGYTF	TGTGCCAGTAGACCAAGGGGGAACGGAATCAACTATGGCTACACCTTC
NA	TRBJ2-7	TRBV10-3	many	CAISEGLAGRNEQYF	TGTGCCATCAGTGAAGGGCTAGCTGGTAGGAACGAGCAGTACTTC
NA	TRBJ2-1	TRBV20-1	many	CSPARWGPYNEQFF	TGCAGTCCGGCCCGTTGGGGGCCCTACAATGAGCAGTTCTTC
TRBD1	TRBJ1-1	TRBV14	many	CASSRTRQGEAFF	TGTGCCAGCAGCCGGACCAGACAGGGGGAAGCTTTCTTT
TRBD2	TRBJ2-2	TRBV7-6	few	CASSLLGLAGASLGELFF	TGTGCCAGCAGCTTACTGGGACTAGCGGGGGCTTCGCTGGGGGAGCTGTTTTTT
TRBD2	TRBJ2-1	TRBV7-9	many	CASIREAGDTYNEQFF	TGTGCCAGCATAAGAGAAGCGGGAGATACTTACAATGAGCAGTTCTTC
NA	TRBJ1-1	TRBV5-6	many	CASSLRDGGGTEAFF	TGTGCCAGCAGCTTACGGGACGGAGGGGGCACTGAAGCTTTCTTT
TRBD1	TRBJ1-1	TRBV5-1	many	CASSETGGARQNTEAFF	TGCGCCAGCAGCGAAACAGGGGGCGCCCGACAGAACACTGAAGCTTTCTTT
TRBD1	TRBJ2-7	TRBV6-1	NA	CASRPQDRDRSNEQYF	TGTGCCAGCAGGCCCCAGGACAGGGACAGATCTAACGAGCAGTACTTC
NA	TRBJ2-3	TRBV12-3/TRBV12-4	many	CASSLDNADTQYF	TGTGCCAGCAGTTTAGACAACGCAGATACGCAGTATTTT